This entry lists 29 T cell receptor beta chains sequenced from one sample in a study of blood T cells in healthy people across ages. A J-beta primer mix and a sample-barcoded 5' primer were used in a second PCR of roughly 6 to 11 cycles. TCRdb recomputed calls from the 5' RACE reads with MiXCR, one row per CDR3 protein. The sample yields 800,000 to 900,000 distinct CDR3 sequences, around two thirds seen once. Sequenced input: blood. Receptors were obtained from a man aged 25 to 45 in good health.

The chain has TRBV28 and TRBJ2-1; D gene unclear. V gave up 6 bases and J gave up 9 bases, with 21 bases separating them. This CDR3 contains 15 residues. Looked up from germline, CDR1 is MDHEN and CDR2 is SYDVKM. Written as DNA, the CDR3 is TGTGCCAGCAGACCGACATCTACGGTTAATGGTGAGCAGTTCTTC. Protein product: CASRPTSTVNGEQFF. Full variable domain (outside the CDR3, taken from reference TRBV28 and TRBJ2-1): DVKVTQSSRYLVKRTGEKVFLECVQDMDHENMFWYRQDPGLGLRLIYFSYDVKMKEKGDIPEGYSVSREKKERFSLILESASTNQTSMYLCASRPTSTVNGEQFFGPGTRLTVL.

The genes are TRBV4-3 and TRBJ2-3, with 12 positions matching TRBD2. With V trimmed by 0 bases and J by 3 bases, 7 bases remained unmatched. The CDR3 covers 18 residues. Germline lookup yields CDR1 LGHNA and CDR2 YSLEER. The CDR3 spells CASSQDPSGGARTDTQYF. The DNA for the CDR3 is TGCGCCAGCAGCCAAGATCCTAGCGGGGGGGCCAGAACAGATACGCAGTATTTT.

The rearrangement uses TRBV7-2 and TRBJ2-3; weak D call: TRBD2 (5 bases). Germline values: CDR1 SGHTA, CDR2 FQGNSA. With 1 base removed from V and 3 bases from J, the gap between germline ends came to 8 bases. The CDR3 consists of 14 residues. The CDR3 reads CASSLGLQTDTQYF. In DNA, the CDR3 is TGTGCCAGCAGCTTAGGACTACAGACAGATACGCAGTATTTT.

J is TRBJ2-1 and V is TRBV2, with 10 bases that match TRBD1. The ends lost 6 bases at V and 8 bases at J; junction bases unmatched: 7. The V gene's germline CDR1 is SNHLY and CDR2 FYNNEI. CDR3 length: 14 amino acids. In DNA form, the CDR3 reads TGTGCCAGCAGGAAGGGACAGGGGTGGGATGAGCAGTTCTTC. The encoded protein is CASRKGQGWDEQFF.

The sample holds a few counts of this clonotype. The V gene is TRBV10-3, the J gene TRBJ2-3; TRBD1 agrees at 7 bases. Trimming took 3 bases from V and 1 from J; bases not matched to a gene: 10. The germline V gene encodes CDR1 ENHRY and CDR2 SYGVKD. This CDR3 is built from 17 residues. Written as DNA, the CDR3 is TGTGCCATCAGTGACAAACAGGGGCCCCCTCGCACAGATACGCAGTATTTT. As protein: CAISDKQGPPRTDTQYF.

This clonotype appeared a single time. The V gene is TRBV5-1, the J gene TRBJ2-5; 10 bases line up with TRBD2. Trimming took 0 bases from V and 4 from J; bases not matched to a gene: 6. Germline loops: CDR1 SGHRS, CDR2 YFSETQ. The CDR3 spans 16 residues. The CDR3 DNA follows: TGCGCCAGCAGCTTGGCTAGCGGGGGAAGAGGAGAGACCCAGTACTTC. The encoded protein is CASSLASGGRGETQYF.

The table lists this clonotype with a few counts. The CDR3 DNA is TGTGCCAGCAGCAGCAACAGGGTCGAGGCCAAAAACATTCAGTACTTC. Translated: CASSSNRVEAKNIQYF. The chain combines TRBV7-8 with TRBJ2-4; D may be TRBD1 (6 bases). This CDR3 is built from 16 residues. V shed 5 bases and J shed 1 base, with 15 bases lying between them. CDR1 is SGHVS, CDR2 FQNEAQ, per germline.

The CDR3 coding sequence is TGCGCCAGCAGCCACTCCCCGACAGGGGGCCCGTACAATGAGCAGTTCTTC. Amino acids: CASSHSPTGGPYNEQFF. The V call is TRBV4-1, the J call TRBJ2-1; TRBD1 matches 10 bases. The V and J ends lost 3 bases and 4 bases, in that order; junction bases with no gene match: 9. The germline V gene has CDR1 MGHRA and CDR2 YSYEKL. The CDR3 consists of 17 residues.

V gene TRBV4-2 combines with J gene TRBJ2-7; 8 bases align to TRBD1. The CDR3 totals 13 residues. CDR1 LGHNA and CDR2 YNFKEQ come from the germline V gene. The trim removed 6 bases at V and 7 bases at J, leaving 8 bases unmatched. CDR3 residues: CASRWQGAGEQYF. DNA of the CDR3: TGTGCCAGCAGGTGGCAGGGGGCAGGGGAGCAGTACTTC.

The J gene is TRBJ1-1, the V gene TRBV20-1; the D is unclear. Germline loops: CDR1 DFQATT, CDR2 SNEGSKA (reference sequence). The V end lost 1 base, the J end lost 8 bases, and 17 bases lay between the germline ends. The CDR3 totals 14 residues. Here the CDR3 DNA reads TGCAGTGCTAGAGTTCGGCGGCCCGGTAGCGAAGCTTTCTTT. Translated, it gives CSARVRRPGSEAFF.

This rearrangement joins TRBV6-5 to TRBJ2-4; 7 nucleotides agree with TRBD2. Gene TRBJ2-7 matches the end of the DNA better, so the J call may be wrong. The CDR3 runs to 13 residues. Looked up from germline, CDR1 is MNHEY and CDR2 is SVGAGI. CDR3 loop: CASRRGGEYEQYF. As DNA, the CDR3 is TGTGCCAGCAGAAGGGGAGGGGAGTACGAGCAGTACTTC.

The V gene is TRBV20-1, the J gene TRBJ2-7; D is unclear. The better agreement between TRBJ2-5 and the DNA end casts doubt on the J call. Germline V CDR1 and CDR2: DFQATT, SNEGSKA (reference sequence). This CDR3 region has 11 residues. DNA for the CDR3: TGCAGTGCTAGCGGTTCGCGGACCCAGTACTTC. This translates into CSASGSRTQYF.

The V call is TRBV28, the J call TRBJ2-5; a possible D gene is TRBD2 (5 bases). The V gene's germline CDR1 is MDHEN and CDR2 SYDVKM. The CDR3 consists of 15 residues. The V gene lost 5 bases and the J gene lost 5 bases, with 18 bases spanning the gap. For the CDR3, the DNA is TGTGCCAGCAGTCAGACCGCGGGTGATGTCGAGACCCAGTACTTC. It translates to CASSQTAGDVETQYF.

This clonotype is a singleton in its sample. V usage is TRBV6-5 and J usage is TRBJ2-1; perhaps TRBD2 as D (6 bases). Trimming removed 0 bases at V and 0 bases at J, with 12 bases between. Germline lookup yields CDR1 MNHEY and CDR2 SVGAGI. The CDR3 runs 17 residues. DNA for the CDR3: TGTGCCAGCAGTTACTCGACACGGGGGTACTCCTACAATGAGCAGTTCTTC. Translated: CASSYSTRGYSYNEQFF.

The gene calls are TRBV9 and TRBJ1-4; TRBD1 agrees at 8 bases. Trimming took 1 base from V and 7 from J; bases not matched to a gene: 3. The germline CDR1 and CDR2 sequences are SGDLS and YYNGEE. The CDR3 loop spans 14 amino acids. CDR3 sequence: CASSVQGAAEKLFF. CDR3 DNA sequence: TGTGCCAGCAGCGTACAGGGGGCGGCTGAAAAACTGTTTTTT.

V and J are TRBV7-2 and TRBJ2-5; D uncertain. The germline V gene encodes CDR1 SGHTA and CDR2 FQGNSA. The CDR3 spans 11 residues. Trimming stripped 1 base from V and 10 bases from J, with 7 bases between. The CDR3 reads CASSLEQIQYF. CDR3 nucleotides: TGTGCCAGCAGCTTAGAGCAGATCCAGTACTTC.

This clonotype has at least ten counts. The J gene is TRBJ1-4, the V gene TRBV12-3 or TRBV12-4; 12 bases are a match to TRBD1. The ends lost 5 bases at V and 8 bases at J; junction bases unmatched: 15. This CDR3 contains 18 residues. CDR3 DNA sequence: TGTGCCAGCAGTCGGGGCTCGGGACAGGGGGCCCTTTCCGAAAAACTGTTTTTT. Encoded protein: CASSRGSGQGALSEKLFF.

The rearrangement links TRBV9 to TRBJ2-3, with TRBD2 matching over 8 bases. The junction had 5 bases not matched to a gene; V was cut back by 0 bases and J by 2 bases. This CDR3 region has 16 residues. Germline loops: CDR1 SGDLS, CDR2 YYNGEE. The DNA of the CDR3 is TGTGCCAGCAGCGTAGGACTAGCGTCGATCACAGATACGCAGTATTTT. This sequence encodes CASSVGLASITDTQYF. The full variable domain, completed using reference TRBV9 and TRBJ2-3, is DSGVTQTPKHLITATGQRVTLRCSPRSGDLSVYWYQQSLDQGLQFLIQYYNGEERAKGNILERFSAQQFPDLHSELNLSSLELGDSALYFCASSVGLASITDTQYFGPGTRLTVL.

J is TRBJ2-3 and V is TRBV10-3; D not resolved. Trimming took 4 bases from V and 2 from J, leaving 19 bases between them. The CDR3 contains 17 residues. Germline CDR1 and CDR2: ENHRY and SYGVKD. CDR3 sequence: CAISGGHLRRPTDTQYF. The DNA of the CDR3 is TGTGCCATCAGTGGAGGCCACCTGCGCAGACCCACAGATACGCAGTATTTT.

The chain has TRBV5-1 and TRBJ2-7; D possibly matches TRBD1 or TRBD2 (5 bases each). The DNA end is a closer match to TRBJ2-4, so the J assignment may be wrong. The CDR3 has 16 amino acids. Germline V gene sequence: CDR1 SGHRS, CDR2 YFSETQ. The CDR3 reads CASSQLVGVGENIQYF. CDR3 bases: TGCGCCAGCAGCCAACTTGTGGGGGTAGGCGAAAACATTCAGTACTTC.

This chain joins TRBV27 and TRBJ2-3; no clear D. The CDR3 covers 18 residues. The germline V gene encodes CDR1 MNHEY and CDR2 SMNVEV (reference sequence). Trimming cost V 5 bases and J 2 bases, with 23 bases left between them. The CDR3: CASSATALESAYTDTQYF. CDR3 coding DNA: TGTGCCAGCAGTGCTACCGCGTTAGAGTCCGCCTACACAGATACGCAGTATTTT.

The chain has TRBV29-1 and TRBJ2-1, with D perhaps matching TRBD1 or TRBD2 (5 bases each). The length of the CDR3 is 10 residues. Between the trimmed V and J ends, which lost 8 bases and 9 bases, there was a span of 11 bases. Germline CDR1 and CDR2: SQVTM and ANQGSEA. The CDR3 DNA follows: TGCAGCTCTAGCCAGGGTGAGCAGTTCTTC. Amino acid sequence: CSSSQGEQFF.

This clonotype was picked up a small number of times. The chain employs TRBV7-2 and TRBJ2-5; the match to TRBD1 covers 11 bases. The end of the DNA is better explained by TRBJ2-7, so the J call may be wrong. The V gene's germline CDR1 is SGHTA and CDR2 FQGNSA. CDR3 size: 15 residues. For the CDR3, the DNA is TGTGCCAGCAGCTGGGAGGGACAGGGGGTCTACGAGCAGTACTTC. Protein: CASSWEGQGVYEQYF.

The chain uses TRBV5-1 and TRBJ2-7; D unclear. CDR3 length: 15 residues. Deletions cut 2 bases from V and 0 bases from J, with 12 bases between. Germline V CDR1 and CDR2: SGHRS, YFSETQ. CDR3 nucleotide sequence: TGCGCCAGCAGCTTAGATAGCACTGACTCCTACGAGCAGTACTTC. Translation gives CASSLDSTDSYEQYF.

This clonotype was picked up one time. The chain recombines TRBV6-2 or TRBV6-3 with TRBJ2-1; 7 bases match TRBD1. The germline V gene has CDR1 MNHEY and CDR2 SVGEGT. The V and J ends lost 9 bases and 10 bases, in that order; junction bases with no gene match: 12. The CDR3 loop spans 13 amino acids. The CDR3 sequence is CASTDRTSYEQFF. In nucleotides, the CDR3 is TGTGCCAGTACGGACAGGACCTCCTACGAGCAGTTCTTC.

This clonotype was picked up a small number of times. The rearrangement joins TRBV7-3 to TRBJ2-6, with D unclear. V gave up 2 bases and J gave up 2 bases, with 16 bases separating them. Germline CDR1 is SGHTA and CDR2 is FQGTGA. The CDR3 totals 18 residues. For the CDR3, the DNA is TGTGCCAGCAGCTTATGGGAAAGGAGATATACTGGGGCCAACGTCCTGACTTTC. Translating gives CASSLWERRYTGANVLTF. The whole variable domain, remainder taken from reference TRBV7-3 and TRBJ2-6, is GAGVSQTPSNKVTEKGKYVELRCDPISGHTALYWYRQSLGQGPEFLIYFQGTGAADDSGLPNDRFFAVRPEGSVSTLKIQRTERGDSAVYLCASSLWERRYTGANVLTFGAGSRLTVL.

V and J are TRBV7-9 and TRBJ2-7, with D possibly TRBD2 on 6 matching bases. V lost 5 bases and J lost 3, with 26 bases in between. The CDR3 has 18 residues. Germline V gene data show CDR1 as SEHNR and CDR2 as FQNEAQ (reference sequence). The CDR3 is CASSPPSRDGKRFYEQYF. The CDR3 nucleotides read TGTGCCAGCAGCCCGCCGTCGCGGGACGGCAAAAGATTCTACGAGCAGTACTTC.

This clonotype was seen only a few times. The chain joins TRBV10-3 to TRBJ2-3; D not resolved. With 3 bases removed from V and 2 bases from J, the gap between germline ends came to 9 bases. CDR3 length: 14 residues. Germline V gene sequence: CDR1 ENHRY, CDR2 SYGVKD. DNA of the CDR3: TGTGCCATCAGTGAAGGTCTAGTCACAGATACGCAGTATTTT. It codes for CAISEGLVTDTQYF.

This clonotype has just a few counts. A much more abundant neighbour one base away suggests this may be a read error. V usage is TRBV12-3 or TRBV12-4 and J usage is TRBJ2-1; possible D gene TRBD1, 6 bases. The CDR3 is 16 residues long. V lost 11 bases and J 7 bases, leaving 27 bases between the germline ends. Here the CDR3 DNA reads TGTGCCGCCTCACCCAGTCGGGGCGAGGGGGAGAATGAGCAGTTCTTC. This codes for CAASPSRGEGENEQFF.